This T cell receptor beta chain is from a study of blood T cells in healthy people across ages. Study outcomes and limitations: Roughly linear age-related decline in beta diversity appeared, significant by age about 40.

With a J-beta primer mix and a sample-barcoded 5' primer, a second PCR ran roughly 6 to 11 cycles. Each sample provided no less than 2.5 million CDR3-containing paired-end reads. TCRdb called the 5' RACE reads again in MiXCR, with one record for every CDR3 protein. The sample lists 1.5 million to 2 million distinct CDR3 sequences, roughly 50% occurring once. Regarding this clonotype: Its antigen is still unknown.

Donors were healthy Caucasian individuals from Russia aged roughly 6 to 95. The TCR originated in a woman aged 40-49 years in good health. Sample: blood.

CDR3 DNA sequence: TGTGCCAGCAGGAGACAGGGGGGGAAATTTTCCTACGAGCAGTACTTC. Translating gives CASRRQGGKFSYEQYF. V and J are TRBV5-6 and TRBJ2-7, with 9 bases that match TRBD1. This CDR3 contains 16 residues. The junction had 10 bases not matched to a gene; V was cut back by 5 bases and J by 1 base. Germline CDR1 SGHDT, CDR2 YYEEEE.